What follows is one T cell receptor beta chain and its context. Sequencing was performed with immunoSEQ multiplex PCR; in TCRdb, only in-frame clones are kept and a portion is missing. The table shows 65,000 to 70,000 clones, with 87% occurring only once. The sample originates from a study of blood T cell repertoires in COVID-19. Trimming removed 5 bases at V and 3 bases at J, with 10 bases between. The V gene's germline CDR1 is MDHEN and CDR2 SYDVKM. The CDR3 is made up of 13 amino acids. The chain combines TRBV28 with TRBJ1-2, with unresolved D. The TCR was taken from a man aged 50 to 59 with active COVID-19. Sequenced material: peripheral blood. Here the CDR3 DNA reads TGTGCCAGCAGTCCGGGATTCGACTATGGCTACACCTTC. Protein product: CASSPGFDYGYTF.